These 17 T cell receptor beta chains share one sample of origin, sequenced in a study of blood T cell repertoires in COVID-19. Measured with immunoSEQ multiplex PCR; TCRdb has only the in-frame clones, and not every one. The sample consists of about 180,000 clones, 80% of them appearing once. The sample was PBMCs or T cells enriched from blood (not recorded which). These receptors originate from a man aged 55 to 70 who had been exposed to COVID-19.

This chain connects TRBV2 to TRBJ2-1; 9 positions agree with TRBD2. Germline-derived CDR1 and CDR2 are SNHLY and FYNNEI. The CDR3 consists of 16 residues. Trimming cost V 1 base and J 4 bases; bases outside gene matches: 5. CDR3 in amino acids: CASSEVSGRDYNEQFF. CDR3 nucleotides: TGTGCCAGCAGTGAAGTTAGCGGGAGAGATTACAATGAGCAGTTCTTC.

The rearrangement joins TRBV27 to TRBJ2-3, with D tentatively TRBD1 (6 bases). V lost 2 bases, J lost 4 bases, and 13 bases lay in between. The germline V gene has CDR1 MNHEY and CDR2 SMNVEV (reference sequence). This CDR3 is 15 amino acids long. The CDR3 DNA sequence: TGTGCCAGCAGTTTAGAAACAGGGTGGGCAGATACGCAGTATTTT. Translating it yields CASSLETGWADTQYF.

This chain joins TRBV6-4 and TRBJ2-6, with a weak D call TRBD2 (5 bases). Germline CDR1 and CDR2: MRHNA and SNTAGT. V lost 2 bases and J lost 15, with 14 bases in between. This CDR3 is built from 13 residues. CDR3 sequence (DNA): TGTGCCAGCAGTGACAGGGAAGGGAGAAACCTGACTTTC. Translated: CASSDREGRNLTF.

This clone was counted at least ten times. The J gene is TRBJ1-1, the V gene TRBV9, with D perhaps TRBD1 (5 bases). Trimming cost V 0 bases and J 3 bases, with 21 bases left between them. CDR1 is SGDLS and CDR2 is YYNGEE in the germline V gene. The CDR3 consists of 18 residues. The CDR3, as DNA: TGTGCCAGCAGCGTAGCCCCCCCCGGAGGGGCGCAGGACACTGAAGCTTTCTTT. Its translation: CASSVAPPGGAQDTEAFF.

V gene TRBV27 combines with J gene TRBJ1-5; the D is unclear. CDR1 and CDR2 (germline): MNHEY, SMNVEV (reference sequence). The CDR3 covers 15 residues. Trimming stripped 3 bases from V and 3 bases from J, with 12 bases between. This CDR3 reads CASSLAGLFNQPQHF. For the CDR3, the DNA is TGTGCCAGCAGTTTGGCGGGGTTGTTCAATCAGCCCCAGCATTTT.

This clone has just a few counts. This chain links TRBV30 with TRBJ1-1; no definite D call. The germline gives CDR1 GTSNPN, CDR2 SVGIG (reference sequence). The CDR3 runs to 11 residues. The V end lost 4 bases, the J end lost 3 bases, and 6 bases lay between the germline ends. The CDR3 nucleotides are TGTGCCTGGATAGAGTACACTGAAGCTTTCTTT. This gives the protein CAWIEYTEAFF.

The gene calls are TRBV19 and TRBJ2-7, with TRBD1 matching over 7 bases. Germline assignment: CDR1 LNHDA and CDR2 SQIVND (reference sequence). This CDR3 region has 11 residues. After removal of 9 bases from V and 4 bases from J, the junction contained 3 bases not matched to a gene. CDR3 residues: CASRQGYEQYF. The CDR3 coding sequence is TGTGCCAGCCGACAGGGTTACGAGCAGTACTTC.

This clone was recorded once. The CDR3 region is CASSLKASGVPGQETQYF. CDR3 DNA sequence: TGTGCCAGCAGCTTAAAGGCTAGCGGGGTCCCGGGGCAAGAGACCCAGTACTTC. V gene TRBV5-4 combines with J gene TRBJ2-5, with 9 bases fitting TRBD2. This CDR3 has 18 amino acids. V lost 2 bases, J lost 2 bases, and 13 bases stayed unmatched. From germline, CDR1 is SGHNT and CDR2 YYREEE (reference sequence).

This chain connects TRBV14 to TRBJ2-4; no definite D call. This CDR3 has 17 residues. Germline V CDR1 and CDR2: SGHDN, FVKESK. The germline V and J ends were trimmed by 0 bases and 0 bases, with 12 bases remaining between them. The CDR3 reads CASSQDRQTLAKNIQYF. CDR3 nucleotides: TGTGCCAGCAGCCAAGATAGGCAGACACTAGCCAAAAACATTCAGTACTTC.

The CDR3 loop reads CAAKREGIGELFF. For the CDR3, the DNA is TGTGCCGCTAAGCGGGAGGGGATCGGGGAGCTGTTTTTT. V is TRBV19 and J is TRBJ2-2, with TRBD2 matching over 10 bases. J gave up 7 bases and V 11 bases, and 7 bases lay outside the gene matches. Germline CDR1 is LNHDA and CDR2 is SQIVND (reference sequence). This CDR3 contains 13 residues.

The chain joins TRBV28 to TRBJ1-3, with D uncertain. The CDR3 extends over 12 amino acids. The germline V gene has CDR1 MDHEN and CDR2 SYDVKM. Trimming took 3 bases from V and 6 from J, leaving 6 bases between them. CDR3 loop: CASSFSANTIYF. CDR3 DNA sequence: TGTGCCAGCAGTTTTAGTGCAAACACCATATATTTT.

V and J are TRBV30 and TRBJ1-2; no firm D call. Trimming removed 3 bases at V and 2 bases at J, with 4 bases between. Germline lookup yields CDR1 GTSNPN and CDR2 SVGIG (reference sequence). The CDR3 is made up of 11 amino acids. Here the CDR3 reads CAWRQNYGYTF. In DNA, the CDR3 is TGTGCCTGGAGACAGAACTATGGCTACACCTTC.

The chain couples TRBV27 to TRBJ2-3, with 10 bases identical to TRBD1. This CDR3 region has 16 residues. J lost 8 bases, V lost 4 bases, and 12 bases had no gene match. In germline, CDR1 is MNHEY, CDR2 SMNVEV (reference sequence). The CDR3 DNA follows: TGTGCCAGCAGTTGGAGGACAGGGGGTTCTAGTGCTACGCAGTATTTT. This encodes CASSWRTGGSSATQYF.

V usage is TRBV28 and J usage is TRBJ2-1, with 8 bases that match TRBD2. J was trimmed by 5 bases and V by 6 bases; bases with no gene match: 9. This CDR3 region has 15 residues. Germline CDR1 MDHEN, CDR2 SYDVKM. The CDR3 region has the DNA TGTGCCAGCAGAGTGACCGGGACTAGGAACAATGAGCAGTTCTTC. Protein: CASRVTGTRNNEQFF.

CDR3 bases: TGTGCCAGCAGCTTGGCCGGGCAGACTACCTACGAGCAGTACTTC. Protein: CASSLAGQTTYEQYF. The chain joins TRBV5-6 to TRBJ2-7; tentative D call: TRBD2 (5 bases). The germline V gene encodes CDR1 SGHDT and CDR2 YYEEEE. Deletions cut 0 bases from V and 2 bases from J, with 12 bases between. This CDR3 comprises 15 residues.

The chain recombines TRBV6-5 with TRBJ1-1; 9 bases are shared with TRBD1. Per germline, CDR1 MNHEY and CDR2 SVGAGI. V was clipped by 6 bases and J by 1 base; unmatched bases: 3. The CDR3 runs 14 residues. CDR3 nucleotide sequence: TGTGCCAGCAGGGACAGGGGTGGGAACACTGAAGCTTTCTTT. Translating it yields CASRDRGGNTEAFF.

V usage is TRBV27 and J usage is TRBJ2-1; 7 positions agree with TRBD2. With 5 bases clipped from V and 6 bases from J, the junction kept 16 bases outside the gene matches. The germline CDR1 and CDR2 sequences are MNHEY and SMNVEV (reference sequence). This CDR3 comprises 17 residues. CDR3 residues: CASSPQAGLGGGNEQFF. The DNA of the CDR3 is TGTGCCAGCAGTCCCCAGGCGGGGTTGGGGGGGGGCAATGAGCAGTTCTTC.